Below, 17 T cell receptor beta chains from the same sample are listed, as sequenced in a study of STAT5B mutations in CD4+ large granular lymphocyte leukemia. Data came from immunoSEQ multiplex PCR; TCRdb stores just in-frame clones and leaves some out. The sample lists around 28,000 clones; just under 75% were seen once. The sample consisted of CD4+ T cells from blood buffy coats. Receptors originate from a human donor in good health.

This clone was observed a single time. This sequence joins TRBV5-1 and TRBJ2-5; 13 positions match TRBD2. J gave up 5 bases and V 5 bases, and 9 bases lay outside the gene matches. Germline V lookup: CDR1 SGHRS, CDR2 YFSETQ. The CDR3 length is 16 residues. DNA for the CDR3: TGCGCCAGCAGTTGGACTAGCGGGGGCCGGGGTGAGACCCAGTACTTC. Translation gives CASSWTSGGRGETQYF.

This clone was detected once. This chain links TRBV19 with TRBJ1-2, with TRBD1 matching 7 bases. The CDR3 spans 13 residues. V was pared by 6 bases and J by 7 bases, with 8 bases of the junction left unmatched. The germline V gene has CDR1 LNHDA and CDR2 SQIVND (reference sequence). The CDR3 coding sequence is TGTGCCAGTAGCGAGACAGGGTTATCTGGCTACACCTTC. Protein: CASSETGLSGYTF.

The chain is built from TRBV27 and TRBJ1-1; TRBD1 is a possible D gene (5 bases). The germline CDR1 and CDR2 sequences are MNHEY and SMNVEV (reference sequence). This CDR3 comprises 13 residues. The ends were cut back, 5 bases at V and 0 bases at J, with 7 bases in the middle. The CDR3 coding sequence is TGTGCCAGCAGTCGACAGTTGAACACTGAAGCTTTCTTT. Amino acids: CASSRQLNTEAFF.

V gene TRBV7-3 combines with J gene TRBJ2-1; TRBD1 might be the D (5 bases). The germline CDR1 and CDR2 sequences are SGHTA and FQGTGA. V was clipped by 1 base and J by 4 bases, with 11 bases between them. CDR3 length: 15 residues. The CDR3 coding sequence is TGTGCCAGCAGCTTAAGGGGCGGAACTTACAATGAGCAGTTCTTC. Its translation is CASSLRGGTYNEQFF.

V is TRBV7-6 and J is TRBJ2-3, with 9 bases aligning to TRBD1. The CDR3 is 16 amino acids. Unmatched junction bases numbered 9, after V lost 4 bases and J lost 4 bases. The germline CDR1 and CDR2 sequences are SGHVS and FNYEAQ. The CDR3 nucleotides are TGTGCCAGCAGCTCAGATGGGACAGGGATCTCAGATACGCAGTATTTT. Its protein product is CASSSDGTGISDTQYF.

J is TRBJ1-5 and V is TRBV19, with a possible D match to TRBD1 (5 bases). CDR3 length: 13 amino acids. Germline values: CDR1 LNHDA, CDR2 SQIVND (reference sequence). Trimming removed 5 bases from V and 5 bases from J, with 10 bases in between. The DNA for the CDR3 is TGTGCCAGTAGTGCAACAGGAGATCAGCCCCAGCATTTT. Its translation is CASSATGDQPQHF.

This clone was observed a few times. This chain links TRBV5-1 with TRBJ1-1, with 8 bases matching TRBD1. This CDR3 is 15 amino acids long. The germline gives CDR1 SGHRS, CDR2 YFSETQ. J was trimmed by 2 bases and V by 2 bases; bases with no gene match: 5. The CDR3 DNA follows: TGCGCCAGCAGCTTCTTAGCAGGGGGCAACACTGAAGCTTTCTTT. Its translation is CASSFLAGGNTEAFF.

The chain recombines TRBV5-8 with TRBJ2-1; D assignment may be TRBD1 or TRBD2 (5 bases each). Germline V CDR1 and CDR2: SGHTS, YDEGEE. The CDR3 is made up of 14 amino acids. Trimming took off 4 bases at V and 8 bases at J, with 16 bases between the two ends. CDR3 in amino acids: CASSADVWGHEQFF. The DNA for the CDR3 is TGTGCCAGCAGCGCGGACGTCTGGGGACATGAGCAGTTCTTC.

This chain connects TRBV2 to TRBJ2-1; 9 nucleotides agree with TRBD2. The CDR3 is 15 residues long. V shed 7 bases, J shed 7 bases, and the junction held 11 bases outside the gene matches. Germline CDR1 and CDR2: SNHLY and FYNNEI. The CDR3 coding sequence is TGTGCCAGCAAGGCCCTAGCGGGGTCTTTGAATGAGCAGTTCTTC. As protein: CASKALAGSLNEQFF.

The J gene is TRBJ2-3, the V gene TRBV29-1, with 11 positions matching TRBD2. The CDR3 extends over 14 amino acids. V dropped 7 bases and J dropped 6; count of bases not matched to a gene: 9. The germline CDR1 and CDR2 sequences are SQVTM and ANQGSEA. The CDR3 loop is CSAVAGGTADTQYF. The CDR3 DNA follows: TGCAGCGCTGTAGCGGGGGGGACCGCCGATACGCAGTATTTT.

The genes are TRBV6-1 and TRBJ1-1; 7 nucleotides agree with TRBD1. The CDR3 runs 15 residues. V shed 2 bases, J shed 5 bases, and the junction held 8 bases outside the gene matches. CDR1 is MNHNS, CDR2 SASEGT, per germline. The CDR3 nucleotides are TGTGCCAGCAGTGAACCCGGGACAGAGAGGACTGAAGCTTTCTTT. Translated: CASSEPGTERTEAFF.

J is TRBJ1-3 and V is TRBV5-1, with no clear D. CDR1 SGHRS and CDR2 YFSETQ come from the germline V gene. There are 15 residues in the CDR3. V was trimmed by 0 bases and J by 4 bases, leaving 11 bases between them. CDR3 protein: CASSLDRSAGNTIYF. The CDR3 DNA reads TGCGCCAGCAGCTTGGACCGCTCTGCGGGAAACACCATATATTTT.

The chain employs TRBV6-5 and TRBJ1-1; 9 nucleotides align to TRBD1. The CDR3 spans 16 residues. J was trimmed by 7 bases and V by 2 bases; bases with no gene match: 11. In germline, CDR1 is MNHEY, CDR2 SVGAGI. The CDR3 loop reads CASSYLITGGISEAFF. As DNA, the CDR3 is TGTGCCAGCAGTTACCTAATTACAGGGGGCATCAGTGAAGCTTTCTTT.

CDR3 protein: CATSRAGNTIYF. The CDR3 DNA sequence: TGTGCCACCAGCAGGGCTGGAAACACCATATATTTT. J is TRBJ1-3 and V is TRBV15; D not resolved. CDR3 length: 12 amino acids. Germline assignment: CDR1 LNHNV and CDR2 YYDKDF (reference sequence). With 3 bases removed from V and 2 bases from J, the gap between germline ends came to 2 bases.

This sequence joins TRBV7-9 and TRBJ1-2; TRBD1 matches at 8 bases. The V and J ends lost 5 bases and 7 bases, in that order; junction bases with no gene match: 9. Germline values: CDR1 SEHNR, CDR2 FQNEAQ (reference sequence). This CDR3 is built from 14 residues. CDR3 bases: TGTGCCAGCAGCCCTAGGACAGGGTTGGGTGGCTACACCTTC. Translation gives CASSPRTGLGGYTF.

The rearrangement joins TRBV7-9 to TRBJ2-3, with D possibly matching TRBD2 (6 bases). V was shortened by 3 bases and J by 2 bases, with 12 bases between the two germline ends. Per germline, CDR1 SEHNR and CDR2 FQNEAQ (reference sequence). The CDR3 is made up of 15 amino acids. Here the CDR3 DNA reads TGTGCCAGCAGCTTTAGCGGCCAAGCCACAGATACGCAGTATTTT. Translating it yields CASSFSGQATDTQYF.

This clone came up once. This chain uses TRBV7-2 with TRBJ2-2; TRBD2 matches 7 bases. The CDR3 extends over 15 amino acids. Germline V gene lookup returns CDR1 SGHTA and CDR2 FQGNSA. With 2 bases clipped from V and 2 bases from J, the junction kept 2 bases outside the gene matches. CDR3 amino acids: CASSLSGANTGELFF. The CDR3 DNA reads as TGTGCCAGCAGCTTAAGCGGGGCAAACACCGGGGAGCTGTTTTTT.